This TCR beta chain was sequenced during a study of blood T cell repertoires in COVID-19 (dated by TCRdb to about 2020). Notes on the research overall: The collaborator samples originated in the United States, Italy and Spain and spanned the acute and convalescent phases of COVID-19. Subjects who had been exposed to COVID-19, were actively infected with it, or had recovered from it provided the deeply sampled blood TCRbeta repertoires that made up the dataset. HLA class I and class II types, where available, came from metadata supplied by the sample provider rather than from assay-based typing. The samples were drawn from two sources: the first 160 participants of the ongoing ImmuneRACE study, and over 950 subjects contributed by 6 global collaborators. Sample metadata almost always included a de-identified subject ID, COVID-19 status, age in years and sex. The material from the prospective study consisted of cDNA or gDNA derived from T cells, B-cell-depleted T cells, or PBMCs. A freely available public database, intended as a resource for researchers studying the immune response to SARS-CoV-2, is where the repertoires were released.

On this clone: The clone's antigen remains unknown. Base-call qualities are not available, and no considerably larger clone is one nucleotide away.

Each collaborating institution followed its own protocols to collect whole blood in K2EDTA tubes. For TCRbeta analysis, collaborators shipped samples as frozen whole blood, isolated PBMCs, or DNA extracted from either of those sample types. The germline V gene (reference sequence) supplies CDR1 SGHNT and CDR2 YYREEE. Between the V and J ends, shortened by 4 bases and 4 bases respectively, the junction contains 14 bases. Its CDR3 holds 14 amino acids, cysteine through phenylalanine. Only the CDR3 portion is preserved as DNA: 42 bases, with reading frame beginning at the first base. Findings and caveats that apply to the study as a whole: The amount of clinical and demographic metadata varied by source and participant and was provided uncurated.

TCRbeta CDR3 regions were amplified from genomic DNA using the immunoSEQ Assay, a bias-controlled multiplex PCR. Per the authors' processing: Nucleated cell counts per sample were estimated from amplification of reference gene primers within the assay. Sequence reads were collapsed and filtered to measure the absolute abundance of every unique TCRbeta CDR3 rearrangement. For each sample, productive Simpson clonality was calculated as the square root of Simpson's diversity index across productive rearrangements. The table comes from immuneACCESS by way of TCRdb, which keeps in-frame sequences with V and J called. Part of the clones is missing from these tables; in studies checked, under half for an unresolved V gene and the rest for unknown reasons. Clone size and V and J calls were adopted from that table, with D and trimming inferred from the DNA. Within this sample are 340,000 or so clones, with around 86% of them counted one time only. The leading ten clones occupy 1% of the sample.

The V gene is TRBV5-4 and the J gene is TRBJ1-2; the D segment cannot be called with confidence. Sequencing was done on a sample of peripheral blood. The receptor comes from a man in his forties or fifties with active or convalescent COVID-19. The CDR3 in this case is CASSPPPGSYGYTF. DNA sequence: TGTGCCAGCAGCCCCCCTCCGGGATCCTATGGCTACACCTTC.